Below, 30 T cell receptor beta chains from the same sample are listed, as sequenced in a study of tissue T cells after allogeneic stem cell transplantation. Repertoires were generated with immunoSEQ multiplex PCR, while TCRdb's copy carries only in-frame clones and drops some. The table has more than 7,500 clones, roughly 56% seen once. Material: tissue from the jejunum, obtained at autopsy. Receptors were obtained from a female donor of 60 years or more with lung cancer.

V and J are TRBV19 and TRBJ1-6; D might be TRBD1 (6 bases). The CDR3 runs to 14 residues. In germline, CDR1 is LNHDA, CDR2 SQIVND (reference sequence). V lost 5 bases and J lost 3, with 8 bases in between. CDR3 region: CASSLDSYNSPLHF. The CDR3 DNA is TGTGCCAGTAGTCTGGACAGCTATAATTCACCCCTCCACTTT.

J is TRBJ1-2 and V is TRBV12-3 or TRBV12-4; D uncertain. Trimming stripped 6 bases from V and 5 bases from J, with 7 bases between. This CDR3 contains 11 residues. The CDR3 loop is CASRSFYGYTF. In DNA, the CDR3 is TGTGCCAGCAGGTCCTTTTATGGCTACACCTTC.

This clone has only a few counts. The chain is built from TRBV2 and TRBJ2-3, with 8 bases fitting TRBD2. With 6 bases clipped from V and 4 bases from J, the junction kept 6 bases outside the gene matches. The germline V gene has CDR1 SNHLY and CDR2 FYNNEI. CDR3 length: 14 amino acids. CDR3 region: CASSPGTSADTQYF. CDR3 bases: TGTGCCAGCAGCCCCGGGACTAGTGCAGATACGCAGTATTTT.

V and J are TRBV4-1 and TRBJ1-2; TRBD1 is a possible D gene (5 bases). There are 12 residues in the CDR3. Germline lookup yields CDR1 MGHRA and CDR2 YSYEKL. V shed 0 bases and J shed 8 bases, with 7 bases lying between them. Here the CDR3 reads CASSQEEGGYTF. CDR3 in DNA: TGCGCCAGCAGCCAAGAGGAGGGGGGCTACACCTTC.

The rearrangement uses TRBV19 and TRBJ2-1; 13 bases are shared with TRBD2. Germline values: CDR1 LNHDA, CDR2 SQIVND (reference sequence). CDR3 size: 18 residues. V shed 1 base, J shed 4 bases, and the junction held 7 bases outside the gene matches. The CDR3 bases are TGTGCCAGTAGTATAGCCCGGACTAGCGGGAGTAGTTACAATGAGCAGTTCTTC. Translated, it gives CASSIARTSGSSYNEQFF. The full variable domain, rest sourced from reference TRBV19 and TRBJ2-1, is DGGITQSPKYLFRKEGQNVTLSCEQNLNHDAMYWYRQDPGQGLRLIYYSQIVNDFQKGDIAEGYSVSREKKESFPLTVTSAQKNPTAFYLCASSIARTSGSSYNEQFFGPGTRLTVL.

J is TRBJ2-5 and V is TRBV13; D possibly corresponds to TRBD1 (5 bases). Per the germline V gene, CDR1 is PRHDT and CDR2 is FYEKMQ (reference sequence). The ends were cut back, 5 bases at V and 2 bases at J, with 21 bases in the middle. The CDR3 length is 17 residues. This CDR3 is CASSVAAALWTQETQYF. CDR3 bases: TGTGCCAGCAGCGTCGCGGCGGCCTTATGGACACAAGAGACCCAGTACTTC.

This clone has a handful of counts. The chain joins TRBV6-5 to TRBJ1-1, with TRBD1 as a possible D gene (6 bases). Trimming cost V 7 bases and J 3 bases, with 18 bases left between them. Looked up from germline, CDR1 is MNHEY and CDR2 is SVGAGI. The CDR3 has 15 residues. This CDR3 is CASILTGAKDTEAFF. In nucleotides, the CDR3 is TGTGCCAGCATCCTGACAGGCGCCAAGGACACTGAAGCTTTCTTT.

The chain links TRBV3-1 (or the pseudogene TRBV3-2) to TRBJ1-2; maybe TRBD1 (5 bases). The V gene lost 6 bases and the J gene lost 4 bases, with 9 bases spanning the gap. Germline CDR1 LGHDT, CDR2 YNNKEL (reference sequence). CDR3 length equals 12 residues. The CDR3 bases are TGTGCCAGCAGTCAGGGTGGCTATGGCTACACCTTC. It codes for CASSQGGYGYTF.

This clone was counted only a few times. The V gene is TRBV27, the J gene TRBJ1-1; 10 positions match TRBD1. After removal of 5 bases from V and 5 bases from J, the junction contained 20 bases not matched to a gene. Germline V gene sequence: CDR1 MNHEY, CDR2 SMNVEV (reference sequence). The CDR3 has 19 residues. The CDR3 spells CASSNLRDRGPSPNTEAFF. The DNA for the CDR3 is TGTGCCAGCAGTAACCTCCGGGACAGGGGTCCATCTCCTAATACTGAAGCTTTCTTT.

This clone has only one observation. The V and J genes are TRBV6-2 or TRBV6-3 and TRBJ2-5, with 8 positions matching TRBD2. The CDR3 runs to 15 residues. The V and J ends lost 0 bases and 4 bases, in that order; junction bases with no gene match: 4. In germline, CDR1 is MNHEY, CDR2 SVGEGT. CDR3 DNA sequence: TGTGCCAGCAGTTACTCGAAGGGACTAGTAGAGACCCAGTACTTC. Encoded protein: CASSYSKGLVETQYF.

The rearrangement links TRBV10-1 to TRBJ2-1; weak D call: TRBD2 (5 bases). V lost 8 bases, J lost 3 bases, and 14 bases lay in between. This CDR3 region has 14 residues. Per germline, CDR1 WNHNN and CDR2 SYGVQD (reference sequence). The CDR3, as DNA: TGCGCCAGCCACCCCGGGAACAACTACAATGAGCAGTTCTTC. Residues: CASHPGNNYNEQFF.

Comment on this clone: Other DNA sequences of this sample code for an identical CDR3. This chain connects TRBV29-1 to TRBJ1-2, with D possibly being TRBD1 (6 bases). This CDR3 comprises 15 residues. The germline gives CDR1 SQVTM, CDR2 ANQGSEA. The CDR3, as DNA: TGCCGCGGTGTGGGGGCGGGCGCCCTCTTCTATGGCTACACCTTC. Amino acids: CRGVGAGALFYGYTF.

Relative to its sample, this clone is medium-sized. V and J are TRBV28 and TRBJ1-4; D is uncertain. CDR3 length: 13 residues. Trimming removed 8 bases from V and 8 bases from J, with 15 bases in between. Germline assignment: CDR1 MDHEN and CDR2 SYDVKM. Written as DNA, the CDR3 is TGTGCCAGCCACACCGGAGGTCGGGAAAAACTGTTTTTT. Residues: CASHTGGREKLFF.

This clone was recorded a few times. The rearrangement links TRBV14 to TRBJ2-7; 8 nucleotides align to TRBD1. Germline CDR1 is SGHDN and CDR2 is FVKESK. With 6 bases clipped from V and 5 bases from J, the junction kept 6 bases outside the gene matches. This CDR3 has 13 amino acids. In DNA, the CDR3 is TGTGCCAGCAGACATCTACAGGGGGACGAGCAGTACTTC. It encodes CASRHLQGDEQYF.

The rearrangement uses TRBV12-3 or TRBV12-4 and TRBJ1-2; D might be TRBD1 (5 bases). Trimming cost V 1 base and J 8 bases, with 11 bases left between them. This CDR3 is 13 amino acids long. CDR3 region: CASSLGTGLGYTF. CDR3 DNA sequence: TGTGCCAGCAGTTTAGGTACAGGCCTGGGCTACACCTTC.

Within the sample, this clone is medium-sized. Other DNA sequences in this sample translate to the same CDR3. This chain joins TRBV2 and TRBJ1-1; D is possibly TRBD1 (5 bases). CDR1 SNHLY and CDR2 FYNNEI come from the germline V gene. The V end was cut by 3 bases, the J end by 1 base, with 6 bases between. The CDR3 runs 13 residues. CDR3 amino acids: CASSDGTNTEAFF. Here the CDR3 DNA reads TGTGCCAGCAGTGACGGGACGAACACTGAAGCTTTCTTT.

Points on this clone: Other DNA sequences of this sample code for an identical CDR3. This chain uses TRBV12-3 or TRBV12-4 with TRBJ2-1; D gene ambiguous. CDR3 length: 12 residues. The germline V and J ends were trimmed by 6 bases and 4 bases, with 7 bases remaining between them. The CDR3 loop is CASRLVYNEQFF. CDR3 nucleotides: TGTGCCAGCAGACTCGTATACAATGAGCAGTTCTTC.

This clone has a single count. The chain recombines TRBV5-1 with TRBJ1-1, with D unresolved. This CDR3 is 13 amino acids long. Germline V lookup: CDR1 SGHRS, CDR2 YFSETQ. Trimming pared 3 bases from V and 6 bases from J, leaving 12 bases between. CDR3 protein: CASSYGGPAEAFF. As DNA, the CDR3 is TGCGCCAGCAGCTATGGTGGTCCGGCTGAAGCTTTCTTT.

This chain connects TRBV30 to TRBJ2-1; tentative D call: TRBD1 (5 bases). This CDR3 comprises 14 residues. Germline V gene lookup returns CDR1 GTSNPN and CDR2 SVGIG (reference sequence). The V gene lost 5 bases and the J gene lost 8 bases, with 19 bases spanning the gap. The CDR3 here is CAWGRGQFEYEQFF. The DNA for the CDR3 is TGTGCCTGGGGTAGGGGTCAATTCGAATATGAGCAGTTCTTC. Full variable domain (missing parts from reference TRBV30 and TRBJ2-1): SQTIHQWPATLVQPVGSPLSLECTVEGTSNPNLYWYRQAAGRGLQLLFYSVGIGQISSEVPQNLSASRPQDRQFILSSKKLLLSDSGFYLCAWGRGQFEYEQFFGPGTRLTVL.

This chain connects TRBV6-1 to TRBJ1-6; D is possibly TRBD1 (5 bases). Trimming removed 3 bases from V and 6 bases from J, with 12 bases in between. Germline CDR1 reads MNHNS; CDR2 reads SASEGT. There are 15 residues in the CDR3. The CDR3 DNA reads TGTGCCAGCAGTGATTCGGGGGGTAGTAATTCACCCCTCCACTTT. Translating it yields CASSDSGGSNSPLHF.

V and J are TRBV5-1 and TRBJ1-6; perhaps TRBD1 as D (6 bases). Trimming left V 4 bases short and J 14 bases short, with 13 bases between. Germline V lookup: CDR1 SGHRS, CDR2 YFSETQ. CDR3 length: 12 amino acids. In DNA form, the CDR3 reads TGCGCCAGCAGCCGGGGGCCGGGGACCCTCCACTTT. This encodes CASSRGPGTLHF. Full variable domain (outside the CDR3, taken from reference TRBV5-1 and TRBJ1-6): KAGVTQTPRYLIKTRGQQVTLSCSPISGHRSVSWYQQTPGQGLQFLFEYFSETQRNKGNFPGRFSGRQFSNSRSEMNVSTLELGDSALYLCASSRGPGTLHFGNGTRLTVT.

This chain joins TRBV7-2 and TRBJ2-2, with unresolved D. The germline CDR1 and CDR2 sequences are SGHTA and FQGNSA. Deletions cut 1 base from V and 1 base from J, with 7 bases between. CDR3 length equals 15 residues. The chain's CDR3 is CASSLDAGNTGELFF. The DNA of the CDR3 is TGTGCCAGCAGCTTAGATGCAGGGAACACCGGGGAGCTGTTTTTT.

This sequence joins TRBV28 and TRBJ1-1; no definite D call. The germline CDR1 and CDR2 sequences are MDHEN and SYDVKM. V lost 5 bases to trimming and J lost 0 bases, with 4 bases between them. The CDR3 runs to 12 residues. Here the CDR3 DNA reads TGTGCCAGCAGTCTGATGAACACTGAAGCTTTCTTT. This codes for CASSLMNTEAFF.

This clone has just a few counts. This chain joins TRBV29-1 and TRBJ1-1; D gene unclear. The CDR3 length is 12 residues. V dropped 7 bases and J dropped 3 bases, with 12 bases sitting between them. The germline V gene encodes CDR1 SQVTM and CDR2 ANQGSEA. The DNA of the CDR3 is TGCAGCGCCCGGAGAACCGACACTGAAGCTTTCTTT. This translates into CSARRTDTEAFF.

The V gene is TRBV9, the J gene TRBJ2-1; 16 nucleotides agree with TRBD2. The CDR3 loop spans 17 amino acids. Germline V gene sequence: CDR1 SGDLS, CDR2 YYNGEE. V was clipped by 4 bases and J by 9 bases; unmatched bases: 10. This CDR3 is CASSIAPGLAGGFEQFF. The CDR3 nucleotides are TGTGCCAGCAGCATCGCCCCGGGACTAGCGGGGGGGTTTGAGCAGTTCTTC.

J is TRBJ2-1 and V is TRBV6-6; a weak D match, TRBD2 (7 bases). This CDR3 region has 15 residues. Germline CDR1 and CDR2: MNHNY and SVGAGI (reference sequence). V lost 4 bases to trimming and J lost 3 bases, with 13 bases between them. CDR3 protein: CASSFGGAYYNEQFF. The DNA for the CDR3 is TGTGCCAGCAGTTTTGGGGGGGCCTACTACAATGAGCAGTTCTTC.

In its sample, this clone was seen once. This chain joins TRBV5-1 and TRBJ2-3, with 9 bases lining up with TRBD2. With 4 bases clipped from V and 1 base from J, the junction kept 4 bases outside the gene matches. Germline V lookup: CDR1 SGHRS, CDR2 YFSETQ. The CDR3 totals 15 residues. The CDR3 loop is CASSRRTSGTDTQYF. The CDR3 region has the DNA TGCGCCAGCAGCCGGCGGACTAGCGGCACAGATACGCAGTATTTT.

The rearrangement uses TRBV9 and TRBJ2-7; D ambiguous. V shed 4 bases and J shed 5 bases, with 19 bases lying between them. There are 15 residues in the CDR3. Germline CDR1 and CDR2: SGDLS and YYNGEE. For the CDR3, the DNA is TGTGCCAGCAGCTTTCGGGCCGCAAACGCAGACGAGCAGTACTTC. Translation: CASSFRAANADEQYF.

The CDR3 here is CASSNGAGGNQPQHF. CDR3 coding DNA: TGTGCCAGCAGTAACGGGGCTGGAGGGAATCAGCCCCAGCATTTT. This sequence joins TRBV6-2 or TRBV6-3 and TRBJ1-5, with D maybe TRBD1 (5 bases). The CDR3 runs to 15 residues. V was cut by 5 bases and J by 4 bases, with 15 bases left in between. The V gene's germline CDR1 is MNHEY and CDR2 SVGEGT.

The rearrangement uses TRBV7-8 and TRBJ2-2, with a possible D match to TRBD1 (7 bases). This CDR3 contains 16 residues. Between the trimmed V and J ends, which lost 5 bases and 0 bases, there was a span of 13 bases. The germline V gene encodes CDR1 SGHVS and CDR2 FQNEAQ. The CDR3 loop reads CASSPRGTANTGELFF. The CDR3 nucleotides are TGTGCCAGCAGCCCACGGGGGACAGCGAACACCGGGGAGCTGTTTTTT.